This T cell receptor (beta chain) was obtained from a study of blood T cell repertoires in COVID-19. Across the study: The samples span acute and convalescent COVID-19 from the United States, Italy and Spain.

Sequenced by immunoSEQ multiplex PCR; TCRdb stores in-frame clones only, minus some. The sample holds under 250,000 clones; around four fifths are singletons and the top ten take under 30%. Germline trimming cut 4 bases from V and 4 bases from J; bases unmatched to any gene: 7. This CDR3 is built from 15 residues. Germline V lookup: CDR1 WNHNN, CDR2 SYGVQD (reference sequence). What was sequenced was peripheral blood. The V call is TRBV10-1, the J call TRBJ1-1, with TRBD1 matching 9 bases. The receptor's source is a man aged 40-49 years with acute or convalescent COVID-19. CDR3 in amino acids: CASSGDRGRITEAFF. The CDR3 DNA follows: TGCGCCAGCAGTGGAGACAGGGGGAGGATCACTGAAGCTTTCTTT.